The entry that follows covers one T cell receptor (beta chain) sequence. In the authors' workflow: From reference gene primer amplification, estimates of nucleated cell counts were derived. The repertoire was sequenced with immunoSEQ multiplex PCR; TCRdb's copy has only in-frame clones and lacks some. The V and J calls and clone size come from that table; D and trimming were worked out from the DNA. This table holds just under 60,000 clones, approximately 80% found once. This sample is part of a study of blood T cell repertoires in COVID-19. V was clipped by 3 bases and J by 7 bases, with 16 bases between them. There are 14 residues in the CDR3. CDR1 is GTSNPN, CDR2 SVGIG, per germline (reference sequence).

The sample taken for sequencing was peripheral blood. The sequence came from a man older than 75 with acute or convalescent COVID-19. The genes are TRBV30 and TRBJ1-5, with unresolved D. The CDR3 here is CAWSHHVGEQPQHF. In DNA form, the CDR3 reads TGTGCCTGGAGCCACCACGTGGGAGAACAGCCCCAGCATTTT.